The TCR beta chain under discussion was sequenced for a study of blood T cell repertoires in COVID-19. Study-wide context: Acute and convalescent COVID-19 specimens originated in the United States, Italy and Spain.

Clinical history reported by participants formed the basis on which cohorts were assigned. The ends were cut back, 6 bases at V and 7 bases at J, with 14 bases in the middle. Germline-derived CDR1 and CDR2 are SGHAT and FQNNGV. CDR3 size: 13 residues. Produced via immunoSEQ multiplex PCR; TCRdb's table is partial and in-frame only. The sample records fewer than 450,000 clones, about 90% being singletons. Material for sequencing was PBMCs or T cells enriched from blood (not recorded which). The TCR originated in a woman in her 30s who had recovered from COVID-19. V and J are TRBV11-2 and TRBJ2-3; TRBD2 might be the D (6 bases). The CDR3 sequence: CASSQLSGNTQYF. The CDR3, as DNA: TGTGCCAGCAGTCAACTTAGCGGAAATACGCAGTATTTT. Full variable domain (outside the CDR3, taken from reference TRBV11-2 and TRBJ2-3): EAGVAQSPRYKIIEKRQSVAFWCNPISGHATLYWYQQILGQGPKLLIQFQNNGVVDDSQLPKDRFSAERLKGVDSTLKIQPAKLEDSAVYLCASSQLSGNTQYFGPGTRLTVL.